The 28 T cell receptor beta chains in this list originate from one sample, sequenced in a study of blood T cell repertoires in COVID-19. Sequenced by immunoSEQ multiplex PCR; TCRdb stores in-frame clones only, minus some. The top ten hold over 2% of the sample, which has a few hundred thousand clones, approximately 90% seen once. The sample comprised PBMCs or T cells enriched from blood (not recorded which). These receptors came from a woman aged 55-69 years in a cohort exposed to, infected with or recovered from COVID-19 (not recorded which).

The chain combines TRBV6-5 with TRBJ2-7; 8 nucleotides agree with TRBD2. V was clipped by 4 bases and J by 7 bases; unmatched bases: 9. In germline, CDR1 is MNHEY, CDR2 SVGAGI. The CDR3 has 14 residues. This chain's CDR3 is CASSSPAGVREQYF. DNA for the CDR3: TGTGCCAGCAGTTCCCCAGCGGGAGTTAGAGAGCAGTACTTC.

This chain uses TRBV11-2 with TRBJ1-4; D unclear. V lost 3 bases to trimming and J lost 8 bases, with 16 bases between them. Germline loops: CDR1 SGHAT, CDR2 FQNNGV. There are 15 residues in the CDR3. Written as DNA, the CDR3 is TGTGCCAGCAGCTTTAGAGGTATCGTAGCCGAAAAACTGTTTTTT. This encodes CASSFRGIVAEKLFF. The full variable domain, completed using reference TRBV11-2 and TRBJ1-4, is EAGVAQSPRYKIIEKRQSVAFWCNPISGHATLYWYQQILGQGPKLLIQFQNNGVVDDSQLPKDRFSAERLKGVDSTLKIQPAKLEDSAVYLCASSFRGIVAEKLFFGSGTQLSVL.

This clone has more than one count but fewer than ten. The chain links TRBV29-1 to TRBJ2-7; TRBD1 aligns across 9 bases. Looked up from germline, CDR1 is SQVTM and CDR2 is ANQGSEA. V was clipped by 6 bases and J by 3 bases; unmatched bases: 6. The CDR3 has 13 amino acids. CDR3 coding DNA: TGCAGCGTATCGGGACAGGGAGACTACGAGCAGTACTTC. This gives the protein CSVSGQGDYEQYF.

This sequence joins TRBV7-9 and TRBJ2-1; TRBD2 matches 7 bases. Germline V gene sequence: CDR1 SEHNR, CDR2 FQNEAQ (reference sequence). The CDR3 is made up of 13 amino acids. V trimming: 5 bases; J trimming: 10 bases; junction bases outside the gene matches: 8. This CDR3 is CASSQGTNSEQFF. The CDR3 DNA sequence: TGTGCCAGCAGCCAAGGGACTAATTCGGAGCAGTTCTTC. The full variable domain, its missing parts supplied by reference TRBV7-9 and TRBJ2-1, is DTGVSQNPRHKITKRGQNVTFRCDPISEHNRLYWYRQTLGQGPEFLTYFQNEAQLEKSRLLSDRFSAERPKGSFSTLEIQRTEQGDSAMYLCASSQGTNSEQFFGPGTRLTVL.

The chain uses TRBV5-5 and TRBJ2-7; D is perhaps TRBD2 (5 bases). The CDR3 has 14 residues. CDR1 and CDR2 (germline): SGHKS, YYEKEE (reference sequence). Trimming removed 2 bases at V and 2 bases at J, with 11 bases between. The CDR3 DNA reads TGTGCCAGCAGCTTCGACTACTCTGCCTACGAGCAGTACTTC. Translating gives CASSFDYSAYEQYF.

This chain connects TRBV11-2 to TRBJ2-1; 7 bases fit TRBD1. J was trimmed by 4 bases and V by 7 bases; bases with no gene match: 7. The CDR3 sequence is 14 residues long. Germline CDR1 reads SGHAT; CDR2 reads FQNNGV. CDR3 in amino acids: CASKKIQGYNEQFF. The CDR3 coding sequence is TGTGCCAGCAAAAAAATACAGGGGTACAATGAGCAGTTCTTC.

V gene TRBV3-1 (or the pseudogene TRBV3-2) combines with J gene TRBJ2-2; 10 bases map to TRBD2. The CDR3 consists of 18 residues. From germline, CDR1 is LGHDT and CDR2 YNNKEL (reference sequence). The ends lost 4 bases at V and 4 bases at J; junction bases unmatched: 12. CDR3 residues: CASSRMGLAGVGTGELFF. Written as DNA, the CDR3 is TGTGCCAGCAGCCGGATGGGGCTAGCGGGAGTGGGCACCGGGGAGCTGTTTTTT.

The chain has TRBV5-4 and TRBJ1-2; 8 nucleotides line up with TRBD1. V lost 0 bases, J lost 6 bases, and 7 bases stayed unmatched. CDR3 length: 15 residues. Germline loops: CDR1 SGHNT, CDR2 YYREEE (reference sequence). CDR3 amino acids: CASSLGDRRRNGYTF. As DNA, the CDR3 is TGTGCCAGCAGCTTGGGGGACAGGAGGAGGAATGGCTACACCTTC.

CDR3: CASSDRGLGNQPQHF. CDR3 in DNA: TGTGCCAGCAGTGACAGAGGTCTCGGCAATCAGCCCCAGCATTTT. J is TRBJ1-5 and V is TRBV2; D gene ambiguous. Trimming cost V 3 bases and J 2 bases, with 11 bases left between them. The V gene's germline CDR1 is SNHLY and CDR2 FYNNEI. The CDR3 covers 15 residues.

This clone was observed a single time. The chain carries TRBV28 and TRBJ1-5; D may be TRBD1 (6 bases). In germline, CDR1 is MDHEN, CDR2 SYDVKM. V lost 5 bases and J 6 bases, leaving 14 bases between the germline ends. The CDR3 length is 14 residues. CDR3 nucleotide sequence: TGTGCCAGCAGTCCAGGCGGGGGCCTTCAGCCCCAGCATTTT. Translation gives CASSPGGGLQPQHF.

The chain carries TRBV2 and TRBJ2-1; 9 positions match TRBD2. The CDR3 runs 14 residues. Germline V CDR1 and CDR2: SNHLY, FYNNEI. V dropped 6 bases and J dropped 6; count of bases not matched to a gene: 6. The CDR3 region is CASRGTSKANEQFF. CDR3 DNA: TGTGCCAGCAGGGGGACTAGCAAGGCCAATGAGCAGTTCTTC.

This clone turned up a few times. This chain links TRBV4-1 with TRBJ2-4; TRBD2 agrees at 8 bases. The CDR3 has 16 amino acids. CDR1 and CDR2 (germline): MGHRA, YSYEKL. Trimming removed 0 bases from V and 9 bases from J; junction bases left unmatched: 10. CDR3 in amino acids: CASSQDIGRAVGIQYF. The CDR3 DNA follows: TGCGCCAGCAGCCAAGACATCGGGAGGGCGGTAGGCATTCAGTACTTC.

The V gene is TRBV21-1, the J gene TRBJ2-1; the table's TRBD2 call for D was not verified on the DNA. TRBV21-1 is a pseudogene segment. The CDR3 totals 14 residues. The CDR3 is CASPGLAGGHEQFF. CDR3 coding DNA: TGTGCCAGCCCCGGACTAGCGGGAGGTCATGAGCAGTTCTTC.

J is TRBJ2-1 and V is TRBV15; 7 bases line up with TRBD1. J lost 3 bases, V lost 5 bases, and 16 bases had no gene match. The CDR3 is 18 amino acids. Germline CDR1 LNHNV, CDR2 YYDKDF (reference sequence). The CDR3 sequence is CATSGDQLGQANYNEQFF. CDR3 nucleotides: TGTGCCACCAGCGGTGATCAGTTAGGACAGGCAAACTACAATGAGCAGTTCTTC.

The rearrangement joins TRBV19 to TRBJ1-5; no reliable D call. From germline, CDR1 is LNHDA and CDR2 SQIVND (reference sequence). The CDR3 is 11 residues long. V was shortened by 3 bases and J by 14 bases, with 11 bases between the two germline ends. The CDR3 loop reads CASSIEREKHF. CDR3 coding DNA: TGTGCCAGTAGTATTGAGAGGGAGAAGCATTTT.

The chain combines TRBV7-6 with TRBJ1-3, with D unresolved. Germline V gives CDR1 SGHVS, CDR2 FNYEAQ. The V end lost 5 bases, the J end lost 0 bases, and 20 bases lay between the germline ends. The CDR3 sequence is 18 residues long. The CDR3 loop is CASSPKGLGESSGNTIYF. CDR3 DNA sequence: TGTGCCAGCAGCCCCAAGGGCCTCGGGGAGAGCTCTGGAAACACCATATATTTT.

V usage is TRBV10-2 and J usage is TRBJ1-5; 11 nucleotides agree with TRBD1. The J segment lost 4 bases and the V segment lost 6 bases, leaving 5 bases of the junction unmatched. CDR3 size: 15 residues. Germline lookup yields CDR1 WSHSY and CDR2 SAAADI. The CDR3 DNA reads TGCGCCAGCAGAGTGGACAGGGGGCTTAATCAGCCCCAGCATTTT. Its protein is CASRVDRGLNQPQHF.

The CDR3 nucleotides read TGTGCCAGCAGGCCCGGGACTGAAGAGACCCAGTACTTC. The encoded protein is CASRPGTEETQYF. This chain connects TRBV5-5 to TRBJ2-5, with D possibly matching TRBD2 (6 bases). The CDR3 has 13 amino acids. The germline V gene encodes CDR1 SGHKS and CDR2 YYEKEE (reference sequence). The ends were cut back, 5 bases at V and 3 bases at J, with 11 bases in the middle.

The CDR3 sequence: CASSFPGQGSSYNSPLHF. CDR3 nucleotides: TGTGCCAGCAGTTTTCCAGGACAGGGAAGCTCCTATAATTCACCCCTCCACTTT. The rearrangement joins TRBV28 to TRBJ1-6; 8 nucleotides agree with TRBD1. The trim removed 3 bases at V and 0 bases at J, leaving 7 bases unmatched. There are 18 residues in the CDR3. Germline loops: CDR1 MDHEN, CDR2 SYDVKM.

The V call is TRBV19, the J call TRBJ1-2; no firm D call. This CDR3 is 13 amino acids long. Germline CDR1 is LNHDA and CDR2 is SQIVND (reference sequence). With 2 bases removed from V and 8 bases from J, the gap between germline ends came to 12 bases. The CDR3 region has the DNA TGTGCCAGTAGTATAAGATCAAGCTGGGGCTACACCTTC. It translates to CASSIRSSWGYTF.

V gene TRBV5-1 combines with J gene TRBJ1-5; 8 bases line up with TRBD1. CDR1 is SGHRS and CDR2 is YFSETQ in the germline V gene. V lost 4 bases, J lost 2 bases, and 5 bases stayed unmatched. CDR3 size: 15 residues. The CDR3 is CASSPGQAGNQPQHF. The CDR3, as DNA: TGCGCCAGCAGCCCGGGACAGGCCGGCAATCAGCCCCAGCATTTT.

The chain recombines TRBV28 with TRBJ1-2, with D hard to call. The CDR3 loop spans 14 amino acids. Germline V gene data show CDR1 as MDHEN and CDR2 as SYDVKM. V dropped 4 bases and J dropped 4 bases, with 13 bases sitting between them. CDR3 sequence: CASSSPRRSYGYTF. CDR3 DNA sequence: TGTGCCAGCAGTTCCCCCCGGAGGTCCTATGGCTACACCTTC.

This chain joins TRBV27 and TRBJ2-2; maybe TRBD2 (6 bases). V shed 4 bases and J shed 1 base, with 7 bases lying between them. Looked up from germline, CDR1 is MNHEY and CDR2 is SMNVEV (reference sequence). This CDR3 spans 14 amino acids. This CDR3 is CASSYSGNTGELFF. CDR3 nucleotides: TGTGCCAGCAGTTATAGCGGGAACACCGGGGAGCTGTTTTTT.

The V gene is TRBV6-1, the J gene TRBJ1-6; a weak D match, TRBD1 (5 bases). The CDR3 has 13 amino acids. Trimming stripped 3 bases from V and 9 bases from J, with 9 bases between. Per germline, CDR1 MNHNS and CDR2 SASEGT. The CDR3 bases are TGTGCCAGCAGTGATCGGCAGGGTTCACCCCTCCACTTT. This codes for CASSDRQGSPLHF.

The J gene is TRBJ2-4, the V gene TRBV10-1; TRBD2 aligns across 14 bases. CDR1 WNHNN and CDR2 SYGVQD come from the germline V gene (reference sequence). With 6 bases clipped from V and 8 bases from J, the junction kept 9 bases outside the gene matches. CDR3 length: 16 residues. The CDR3 here is CASSRLAGGTKDIQYF. The CDR3 region has the DNA TGCGCCAGCAGCCGACTAGCGGGAGGGACTAAAGACATTCAGTACTTC.

The chain joins TRBV28 to TRBJ1-6; 8 bases match TRBD1. Per the germline V gene, CDR1 is MDHEN and CDR2 is SYDVKM. J lost 9 bases, V lost 3 bases, and 7 bases had no gene match. The CDR3 contains 15 residues. DNA of the CDR3: TGTGCCAGCAGTTTGGACCCAGGGGGCGGTTCACCCCTCCACTTT. Translating it yields CASSLDPGGGSPLHF.

The chain links TRBV5-1 to TRBJ2-5, with D perhaps matching TRBD2 (6 bases). Germline-derived CDR1 and CDR2 are SGHRS and YFSETQ. This CDR3 region has 13 residues. V was cut by 4 bases and J by 8 bases, with 15 bases left in between. The CDR3 region has the DNA TGCGCCAGCAGCCTGACTAGTTTAGACACCCAGTACTTC. This encodes CASSLTSLDTQYF.

This clone was seen only once. The chain employs TRBV28 and TRBJ2-7; TRBD2 might be the D (7 bases). V was pared by 5 bases and J by 9 bases, with 20 bases between. CDR1 and CDR2 from the germline V gene are MDHEN and SYDVKM. The CDR3 loop spans 14 amino acids. The CDR3 DNA reads TGTGCCAGCAGTCCCCGTCGGAGGGGGGGAGGGCAGTACTTC. Amino acids: CASSPRRRGGGQYF.